The 28 T cell receptor beta chains reported below all come from one sample, sequenced in a study of blood T cell repertoires in COVID-19. Repertoires were generated with immunoSEQ multiplex PCR, while TCRdb's copy carries only in-frame clones and drops some. Among some 130,000 clones listed, 70% to 90% were seen once. The sequenced sample was peripheral blood. All receptors come from a man aged 50 to 59 with acute or convalescent COVID-19.

The gene calls are TRBV2 and TRBJ2-1; tentative D call: TRBD2 (5 bases). The germline V and J ends were trimmed by 4 bases and 5 bases, with 15 bases remaining between them. This CDR3 comprises 15 residues. Germline CDR1 is SNHLY and CDR2 is FYNNEI. This CDR3 is CASSAERPNHNEQFF. In nucleotides, the CDR3 is TGTGCCAGCAGTGCGGAGCGGCCTAACCACAATGAGCAGTTCTTC.

The chain links TRBV19 to TRBJ1-5; weak D call: TRBD1 (5 bases). This CDR3 spans 15 amino acids. The V gene's germline CDR1 is LNHDA and CDR2 SQIVND (reference sequence). The ends were cut back, 5 bases at V and 6 bases at J, with 17 bases in the middle. The CDR3 protein is CASSPSVRASQPQHF. The DNA of the CDR3 is TGTGCCAGTAGTCCATCGGTCAGGGCTAGTCAGCCCCAGCATTTT.

The chain joins TRBV6-4 to TRBJ2-7; the match to TRBD2 covers 8 bases. J gave up 2 bases and V 6 bases, and 12 bases lay outside the gene matches. Germline V CDR1 and CDR2: MRHNA, SNTAGT. CDR3 size: 16 residues. The CDR3 DNA is TGTGCCAGCAGCGTTGTCGGGGGGGAGCCCACCTACGAGCAGTACTTC. Translation gives CASSVVGGEPTYEQYF.

The V and J genes are TRBV19 and TRBJ1-3, with D unresolved. Per the germline V gene, CDR1 is LNHDA and CDR2 is SQIVND (reference sequence). The length of the CDR3 is 15 residues. The V gene lost 0 bases and the J gene lost 0 bases, with 6 bases spanning the gap. The chain's CDR3 is CASSIEAGSGNTIYF. In nucleotides, the CDR3 is TGTGCCAGTAGTATAGAGGCAGGCTCTGGAAACACCATATATTTT.

The CDR3 here is CASSEGQGLYGYTF. CDR3 sequence (DNA): TGTGCCAGCAGTGAAGGACAGGGACTCTATGGCTACACCTTC. V and J are TRBV6-1 and TRBJ1-2; 7 nucleotides match TRBD1. Germline V gene sequence: CDR1 MNHNS, CDR2 SASEGT. This CDR3 comprises 14 residues. V lost 1 base to trimming and J lost 4 bases; unmatched junction nucleotides: 3.

This clone is a singleton in its sample. The chain employs TRBV28 and TRBJ2-7; TRBD2 agrees at 7 bases. V lost 3 bases to trimming and J lost 5 bases; unmatched junction nucleotides: 7. Germline lookup yields CDR1 MDHEN and CDR2 SYDVKM. The CDR3 totals 14 residues. As DNA, the CDR3 is TGTGCCAGCAGTTTGTCCGCGCGGGGGAACGAGCAGTACTTC. It encodes CASSLSARGNEQYF. Full variable domain (outside the CDR3, taken from reference TRBV28 and TRBJ2-7): DVKVTQSSRYLVKRTGEKVFLECVQDMDHENMFWYRQDPGLGLRLIYFSYDVKMKEKGDIPEGYSVSREKKERFSLILESASTNQTSMYLCASSLSARGNEQYFGPGTRLTVT.

The chain employs TRBV28 and TRBJ2-7, with TRBD2 as a possible D gene (6 bases). Germline V gene lookup returns CDR1 MDHEN and CDR2 SYDVKM. The V gene lost 3 bases and the J gene lost 4 bases, with 19 bases spanning the gap. The CDR3 contains 16 residues. The CDR3, as DNA: TGTGCCAGCAGTTTTGTAAGACCTAGCGACAAATACGAGCAGTACTTC. Its translation: CASSFVRPSDKYEQYF.

The chain couples TRBV7-6 to TRBJ2-5; D perhaps matches TRBD1 (7 bases). The germline gives CDR1 SGHVS, CDR2 FNYEAQ. CDR3 size: 15 residues. Trimming removed 3 bases at V and 1 base at J, with 12 bases between. CDR3 DNA sequence: TGTGCCAGCAGCTTCCTCCAGGGGGGCCAAGAGACCCAGTACTTC. It translates to CASSFLQGGQETQYF.

CDR3 protein: CASSLQGSGQPQHF. In DNA, the CDR3 is TGTGCCAGTAGCTTACAGGGGTCCGGACAGCCCCAGCATTTT. The chain links TRBV19 to TRBJ1-5, with 7 bases that match TRBD1. The germline CDR1 and CDR2 sequences are LNHDA and SQIVND (reference sequence). CDR3 size: 14 residues. Losses at the gene ends were 6 bases for V and 7 bases for J; bases not matched to a gene: 9.

The rearrangement joins TRBV2 to TRBJ1-3; D is unresolved. V was shortened by 6 bases and J by 4 bases, with 10 bases between the two germline ends. The CDR3 has 13 amino acids. The germline V gene has CDR1 SNHLY and CDR2 FYNNEI. The CDR3 reads CASRALIGNTIYF. Here the CDR3 DNA reads TGTGCCAGCAGAGCATTAATAGGAAACACCATATATTTT. The complete variable domain, with remaining parts taken from reference TRBV2 and TRBJ1-3, reads EPEVTQTPSHQVTQMGQEVILRCVPISNHLYFYWYRQILGQKVEFLVSFYNNEISEKSEIFDDQFSVERPDGSNFTLKIRSTKLEDSAMYFCASRALIGNTIYFGEGSWLTVV.

Only one count was recorded for this clone. J is TRBJ1-1 and V is TRBV11-3, with a weak D call TRBD1 (5 bases). Per germline, CDR1 SGHNT and CDR2 YENEEA. Trimming took off 2 bases at V and 4 bases at J, with 11 bases between the two ends. This CDR3 is 14 amino acids long. The CDR3 loop reads CASSLKGRSTEAFF. As DNA, the CDR3 is TGTGCCAGCAGCTTAAAGGGGAGGAGCACTGAAGCTTTCTTT.

This chain links TRBV7-2 with TRBJ2-7; the match to TRBD2 covers 9 bases. The CDR3 consists of 16 residues. V was clipped by 1 base and J by 4 bases; unmatched bases: 8. Germline CDR1 reads SGHTA; CDR2 reads FQGNSA. CDR3 in amino acids: CASSLGKIAGVYEQYF. The DNA for the CDR3 is TGTGCCAGCAGCTTAGGGAAGATAGCGGGAGTTTACGAGCAGTACTTC.

This chain connects TRBV7-9 to TRBJ1-3; perhaps TRBD1 as D (6 bases). Per germline, CDR1 SEHNR and CDR2 FQNEAQ (reference sequence). The CDR3 spans 15 residues. V was pared by 7 bases and J by 4 bases, with 17 bases between. The CDR3 DNA follows: TGTGCCAGCACCTATTCACAGGGCGGCGGAAACACCATATATTTT. This codes for CASTYSQGGGNTIYF.

The chain recombines TRBV7-3 with TRBJ1-1; 9 positions agree with TRBD1. With V trimmed by 3 bases and J by 4 bases, 6 bases remained unmatched. CDR1 SGHTA and CDR2 FQGTGA come from the germline V gene. There are 15 residues in the CDR3. CDR3 amino acids: CASSLADRGVTEAFF. The CDR3 coding sequence is TGTGCCAGCAGCTTGGCCGACAGGGGGGTCACTGAAGCTTTCTTT. The whole variable domain, remainder taken from reference TRBV7-3 and TRBJ1-1, is GAGVSQTPSNKVTEKGKYVELRCDPISGHTALYWYRQSLGQGPEFLIYFQGTGAADDSGLPNDRFFAVRPEGSVSTLKIQRTERGDSAVYLCASSLADRGVTEAFFGQGTRLTVV.

The rearrangement uses TRBV2 and TRBJ1-1; TRBD1 matches 7 bases. Trimming cost V 6 bases and J 0 bases; bases outside gene matches: 10. From germline, CDR1 is SNHLY and CDR2 FYNNEI. This CDR3 has 16 residues. The CDR3 DNA follows: TGTGCCAGCAGATCCGACAGGGTTCCAATGAACACTGAAGCTTTCTTT. Translation: CASRSDRVPMNTEAFF.

The chain has TRBV4-1 and TRBJ1-2; no firm D call. CDR3 size: 14 residues. From germline, CDR1 is MGHRA and CDR2 YSYEKL. Trimming left V 0 bases short and J 7 bases short, with 12 bases between. The CDR3 reads CASSQDPYTGGYTF. CDR3 nucleotides: TGCGCCAGCAGCCAAGATCCTTACACGGGTGGCTACACCTTC.

CDR3 protein: CASSLSLGETSGRTDTQYF. The CDR3 DNA sequence: TGTGCCAGCAGCTTATCATTGGGGGAGACTAGCGGGAGAACAGATACGCAGTATTTT. The gene calls are TRBV7-9 and TRBJ2-3, with TRBD2 matching 12 bases. The CDR3 sequence is 19 residues long. From germline, CDR1 is SEHNR and CDR2 FQNEAQ (reference sequence). Trimming removed 2 bases from V and 3 bases from J; junction bases left unmatched: 12.

CDR3 loop: CASSPSTGDYGYTF. As DNA, the CDR3 is TGTGCCAGCAGCCCGTCGACAGGGGACTATGGCTACACCTTC. J is TRBJ1-2 and V is TRBV11-2; 8 positions agree with TRBD1. The V segment lost 5 bases and the J segment 3 bases; nucleotides outside the gene matches: 5. The CDR3 is made up of 14 amino acids. Germline V gene lookup returns CDR1 SGHAT and CDR2 FQNNGV.

CDR3 DNA sequence: TGTGCCAGCAGTTACTCTTCAGGCACCCCAAACTATGGCTACACCTTC. This encodes CASSYSSGTPNYGYTF. J is TRBJ1-2 and V is TRBV6-6; no definite D call. The CDR3 runs to 16 residues. Trimming removed 0 bases from V and 2 bases from J, with 13 bases in between. From germline, CDR1 is MNHNY and CDR2 SVGAGI (reference sequence).

The rearrangement links TRBV6-5 to TRBJ1-4, with TRBD1 identical over 8 bases. In germline, CDR1 is MNHEY, CDR2 SVGAGI. The V segment lost 3 bases and the J segment 8 bases; nucleotides outside the gene matches: 11. The CDR3 consists of 16 residues. The CDR3 region has the DNA TGTGCCAGCAGTTATTCCGGGACAGGTCCGACGGAAAAACTGTTTTTT. It encodes CASSYSGTGPTEKLFF.

The rearrangement joins TRBV24-1 to TRBJ2-2, with a possible D match to TRBD1 (5 bases). This CDR3 region has 13 residues. Germline-derived CDR1 and CDR2 are KGHDR and SFDVKD. V lost 5 bases and J lost 4, with 7 bases in between. The CDR3 loop reads CATSARATGELFF. As DNA, the CDR3 is TGTGCCACCAGTGCCAGGGCCACCGGGGAGCTGTTTTTT.

V and J are TRBV20-1 and TRBJ2-1; no clear D. With 2 bases removed from V and 9 bases from J, the gap between germline ends came to 8 bases. Germline CDR1 DFQATT, CDR2 SNEGSKA (reference sequence). The CDR3 runs to 11 residues. In DNA form, the CDR3 reads TGCAGTGCTAGACCCGAAGCTGAGCAGTTCTTC. As protein: CSARPEAEQFF.

The rearrangement joins TRBV7-9 to TRBJ2-7, with 8 positions matching TRBD1. Losses at the gene ends were 1 base for V and 7 bases for J; bases not matched to a gene: 12. The V gene's germline CDR1 is SEHNR and CDR2 FQNEAQ (reference sequence). The CDR3 has 16 residues. DNA of the CDR3: TGTGCCAGCAGCTTAGGATCCTCAGGGGGCGAAGGGGAGCAGTACTTC. This encodes CASSLGSSGGEGEQYF.

The chain recombines TRBV27 with TRBJ1-6; 8 positions agree with TRBD1. This CDR3 contains 16 residues. Germline trimming cut 1 base from V and 8 bases from J; bases unmatched to any gene: 7. Germline values: CDR1 MNHEY, CDR2 SMNVEV (reference sequence). The CDR3 spells CASSLFERQGYSPLHF. The CDR3 DNA reads as TGTGCCAGCAGTTTATTCGAACGACAGGGGTATTCACCCCTCCACTTT.

The chain recombines TRBV9 with TRBJ2-5; 9 bases fit TRBD1. The CDR3 has 15 amino acids. Germline V gene lookup returns CDR1 SGDLS and CDR2 YYNGEE. The J segment lost 5 bases and the V segment lost 2 bases, leaving 7 bases of the junction unmatched. In DNA, the CDR3 is TGTGCCAGCAGCGTTCGGACAGGGGCGGGGGAGACCCAGTACTTC. Protein product: CASSVRTGAGETQYF.

This clone showed up just once. The chain couples TRBV2 to TRBJ1-1, with D tentatively TRBD1 (5 bases). Between the trimmed V and J ends, which lost 7 bases and 9 bases, there was a span of 12 bases. In germline, CDR1 is SNHLY, CDR2 FYNNEI. The CDR3 sequence is 11 residues long. CDR3 sequence: CASNTGGKAFF. Here the CDR3 DNA reads TGTGCCAGCAACACGGGGGGGAAAGCTTTCTTT.

The rearrangement links TRBV5-1 to TRBJ1-1; D not certain. CDR1 and CDR2 from the germline V gene are SGHRS and YFSETQ. The CDR3 has 14 amino acids. V was cut by 2 bases and J by 3 bases, with 11 bases left in between. The CDR3 region is CASSLNGRDTEAFF. The DNA of the CDR3 is TGCGCCAGCAGCTTAAACGGGAGGGACACTGAAGCTTTCTTT.

The rearrangement joins TRBV4-2 to TRBJ2-5, with TRBD2 identical over 7 bases. Germline V gives CDR1 LGHNA, CDR2 YNFKEQ. V gave up 4 bases and J gave up 5 bases; unmatched junction bases: 13. The CDR3 covers 16 residues. Here the CDR3 reads CASSLYPGGSEETQYF. CDR3 DNA sequence: TGTGCCAGCAGCCTTTATCCGGGCGGGAGTGAGGAGACCCAGTACTTC.